The 27 T cell receptor beta chains below were found in one sample sequenced in a study of blood T cell repertoires in COVID-19. Produced via immunoSEQ multiplex PCR; TCRdb's table is partial and in-frame only. Of approximately 210,000 clones listed, over 80% were seen once; the top ten hold approximately 5%. Source material: peripheral blood. All receptors come from a human donor in a cohort sampled during active COVID-19.

The chain has TRBV3-1 (or the pseudogene TRBV3-2) and TRBJ1-5; tentative D call: TRBD1 (5 bases). Germline V gene data show CDR1 as LGHDT and CDR2 as YNNKEL (reference sequence). The CDR3 is made up of 15 amino acids. Trimming stripped 1 base from V and 5 bases from J, with 12 bases between. The CDR3 sequence: CASSQGLDSYQPQHF. The CDR3 DNA follows: TGTGCCAGCAGCCAAGGTCTCGACAGTTATCAGCCCCAGCATTTT.

This chain connects TRBV6-5 to TRBJ1-4; TRBD1 matches 7 bases. Per the germline V gene, CDR1 is MNHEY and CDR2 is SVGAGI. The CDR3 runs to 14 residues. With 6 bases clipped from V and 8 bases from J, the junction kept 9 bases outside the gene matches. CDR3 region: CASRRGQIHEKLFF. The CDR3 DNA reads TGTGCCAGCAGGCGGGGACAGATCCACGAAAAACTGTTTTTT.

The rearrangement joins TRBV15 to TRBJ2-7, with D uncertain. CDR3 length: 13 amino acids. The germline CDR1 and CDR2 sequences are LNHNV and YYDKDF (reference sequence). V lost 1 base and J lost 3, with 7 bases in between. The CDR3 reads CATSRGTSYEQYF. CDR3 nucleotide sequence: TGTGCCACCAGCAGAGGTACGAGCTACGAGCAGTACTTC.

CDR3 amino acids: CASIRVETNEQFF. CDR3 coding DNA: TGTGCCAGTATCAGGGTCGAGACGAATGAGCAGTTCTTC. The chain carries TRBV28 and TRBJ2-1; D is perhaps TRBD1 (5 bases). The V and J ends lost 9 bases and 7 bases respectively, with 16 bases between them. The CDR3 loop spans 13 amino acids. The germline gives CDR1 MDHEN, CDR2 SYDVKM.

V is TRBV18 and J is TRBJ2-5; D not certain. The CDR3 runs 14 residues. Germline assignment: CDR1 KGHSH and CDR2 LQKENI. V lost 2 bases and J 2 bases, leaving 9 bases between the germline ends. The CDR3 protein is CASSPGQLQETQYF. The CDR3 coding sequence is TGTGCCAGCTCACCAGGGCAGCTGCAAGAGACCCAGTACTTC.

This sequence joins TRBV5-1 and TRBJ1-2, with D possibly being TRBD1 (6 bases). The CDR3 runs 16 residues. CDR1 and CDR2 (germline): SGHRS, YFSETQ. V was trimmed by 0 bases and J by 0 bases, leaving 12 bases between them. This CDR3 reads CASSLDRQVTNYGYTF. The CDR3 nucleotides read TGCGCCAGCAGCTTGGATCGACAGGTCACTAACTATGGCTACACCTTC.

This clone was seen more than once but under ten times. This chain joins TRBV2 and TRBJ1-4, with D tentatively TRBD1 (5 bases). Trimming cost V 1 base and J 11 bases, with 17 bases left between them. CDR1 and CDR2 from the germline V gene are SNHLY and FYNNEI. The CDR3 is 15 amino acids. The CDR3 DNA reads TGTGCCAGCAGTGAAGAGAAGGGCAAGCGGGGGAAACTGTTTTTT. This sequence encodes CASSEEKGKRGKLFF.

The rearrangement joins TRBV7-8 to TRBJ1-1, with 7 bases fitting TRBD1. The germline V gene has CDR1 SGHVS and CDR2 FQNEAQ. The CDR3 runs 15 residues. J was trimmed by 4 bases and V by 5 bases; bases with no gene match: 10. The CDR3 loop reads CASSQRQGIVTEAFF. CDR3 bases: TGTGCCAGCAGCCAACGACAGGGTATTGTCACTGAAGCTTTCTTT.

This clone appeared a single time. The V gene is TRBV11-2, the J gene TRBJ2-7; D gene uncertain. Per the germline V gene, CDR1 is SGHAT and CDR2 is FQNNGV. This CDR3 is 14 amino acids long. V lost 5 bases and J 5 bases, leaving 16 bases between the germline ends. This CDR3 is CASSRFVGRNEQYF. CDR3 coding DNA: TGTGCCAGCAGCCGATTCGTGGGCCGCAACGAGCAGTACTTC.

J is TRBJ2-1 and V is TRBV7-3, with 8 bases lining up with TRBD2. With 0 bases clipped from V and 7 bases from J, the junction kept 5 bases outside the gene matches. This CDR3 region has 15 residues. Germline assignment: CDR1 SGHTA and CDR2 FQGTGA. The CDR3 region has the DNA TGTGCCAGCAGCTTAACTAGCGGGAAAGGAAATGAGCAGTTCTTC. Its protein is CASSLTSGKGNEQFF. The full variable domain, in which reference TRBV7-3 and TRBJ2-1 provide the parts outside the CDR3, is GAGVSQTPSNKVTEKGKYVELRCDPISGHTALYWYRQSLGQGPEFLIYFQGTGAADDSGLPNDRFFAVRPEGSVSTLKIQRTERGDSAVYLCASSLTSGKGNEQFFGPGTRLTVL.

This chain connects TRBV19 to TRBJ2-7, with D possibly being TRBD1 (7 bases). The V gene's germline CDR1 is LNHDA and CDR2 SQIVND (reference sequence). This CDR3 comprises 16 residues. The V end was cut by 0 bases, the J end by 4 bases, with 16 bases between. CDR3 residues: CASSIDLEGARYEQYF. CDR3 coding DNA: TGTGCCAGTAGTATAGATCTGGAGGGGGCTCGTTACGAGCAGTACTTC. The variable domain in full, with the rest retrieved from reference TRBV19 and TRBJ2-7, is DGGITQSPKYLFRKEGQNVTLSCEQNLNHDAMYWYRQDPGQGLRLIYYSQIVNDFQKGDIAEGYSVSREKKESFPLTVTSAQKNPTAFYLCASSIDLEGARYEQYFGPGTRLTVT.

This chain's CDR3 is CASSLSPGSEKLFF. The CDR3 bases are TGTGCCAGCAGTTTATCCCCGGGGAGTGAAAAACTGTTTTTT. The chain has TRBV28 and TRBJ1-4; D is unresolved. V was cut by 1 base and J by 7 bases, with 10 bases left in between. There are 14 residues in the CDR3. CDR1 is MDHEN, CDR2 SYDVKM, per germline.

Note on this clone: Distinct nucleotide sequences in the sample also encode this CDR3. V is TRBV7-9 and J is TRBJ2-7; D is uncertain. V shed 0 bases and J shed 0 bases, with 6 bases lying between them. The CDR3 runs 14 residues. Germline CDR1 and CDR2: SEHNR and FQNEAQ (reference sequence). The CDR3 nucleotides read TGTGCCAGCAGCTTAGCGGGCAGCTCCTACGAGCAGTACTTC. It yields the protein CASSLAGSSYEQYF.

This clone was observed a few times. The chain has TRBV7-6 and TRBJ2-2, with D possibly being TRBD2 (6 bases). The germline V gene has CDR1 SGHVS and CDR2 FNYEAQ. This CDR3 is built from 17 residues. V was cut by 8 bases and J by 4 bases, with 23 bases left in between. As DNA, the CDR3 is TGTGCCAGCGCACTGCGGAGGGCCGGGAGTGGCACCGGGGAGCTGTTTTTT. Translated, it gives CASALRRAGSGTGELFF.

This chain uses TRBV2 with TRBJ1-6, with 12 bases fitting TRBD1. J gave up 10 bases and V 8 bases, and 15 bases lay outside the gene matches. The CDR3 loop spans 17 amino acids. The germline CDR1 and CDR2 sequences are SNHLY and FYNNEI. The CDR3 is CASGLGRRDRGRSPLHF. For the CDR3, the DNA is TGTGCCAGCGGACTCGGACGGCGGGACAGGGGGCGATCACCCCTCCACTTT.

V and J are TRBV2 and TRBJ1-3; 8 nucleotides align to TRBD1. Germline V gene lookup returns CDR1 SNHLY and CDR2 FYNNEI. This CDR3 contains 15 residues. J was trimmed by 4 bases and V by 5 bases; bases with no gene match: 7. The CDR3 sequence: CASSKDRVEGNTIYF. The CDR3 DNA follows: TGTGCCAGCAGTAAGGACAGGGTCGAGGGAAACACCATATATTTT.

The V and J genes are TRBV18 and TRBJ2-3; maybe TRBD2 (6 bases). The CDR3 contains 13 residues. V lost 4 bases and J 4 bases, leaving 9 bases between the germline ends. CDR1 and CDR2 from the germline V gene are KGHSH and LQKENI. As DNA, the CDR3 is TGTGCCAGCTCACTTACTAGCCCAGATACGCAGTATTTT. Encoded protein: CASSLTSPDTQYF.

The chain has TRBV6-5 and TRBJ1-5; D may be TRBD1 (5 bases). Trimming removed 6 bases at V and 3 bases at J, with 12 bases between. The germline CDR1 and CDR2 sequences are MNHEY and SVGAGI. CDR3 length equals 14 residues. The CDR3 reads CASRGGGINQPQHF. CDR3 in DNA: TGTGCCAGCAGGGGGGGAGGAATCAATCAGCCCCAGCATTTT.

This chain connects TRBV30 to TRBJ2-1; 13 nucleotides agree with TRBD2. This CDR3 has 13 residues. From germline, CDR1 is GTSNPN and CDR2 SVGIG (reference sequence). V lost 8 bases, J lost 9 bases, and 7 bases stayed unmatched. CDR3 in DNA: TGTGCCGGCGGGACTAGCGGGATCATTGAGCAGTTCTTC. This sequence encodes CAGGTSGIIEQFF.

This chain connects TRBV4-3 to TRBJ2-7; maybe TRBD2 (6 bases). Trimming shortened V by 0 bases and J by 0 bases, and 9 bases separated the two germline ends. The CDR3 is made up of 15 amino acids. Per germline, CDR1 LGHNA and CDR2 YSLEER. The CDR3 region is CASSQETSLSYEQYF. CDR3 nucleotides: TGCGCCAGCAGCCAAGAAACTAGCCTCTCCTACGAGCAGTACTTC.

CDR3 region: CASSLARRGNSPLHF. CDR3 DNA sequence: TGTGCCAGCAGCTTAGCTAGACGGGGGAATTCACCCCTCCACTTT. V usage is TRBV7-2 and J usage is TRBJ1-6, with a tentative D call TRBD1 (5 bases). Germline assignment: CDR1 SGHTA and CDR2 FQGNSA. The CDR3 has 15 residues. V lost 0 bases, J lost 7 bases, and 10 bases lay in between.

The rearrangement joins TRBV19 to TRBJ2-1; TRBD2 agrees at 11 bases. Germline loops: CDR1 LNHDA, CDR2 SQIVND (reference sequence). This CDR3 has 16 residues. Trimming took 3 bases from V and 4 from J; bases not matched to a gene: 5. The CDR3 spells CASSIRTSGQYNEQFF. For the CDR3, the DNA is TGTGCCAGTAGTATCCGGACTAGCGGGCAGTACAATGAGCAGTTCTTC.

This clone was observed once. The chain carries TRBV9 and TRBJ2-1; possible D gene TRBD2, 6 bases. CDR3 length: 14 amino acids. From germline, CDR1 is SGDLS and CDR2 YYNGEE. V was shortened by 4 bases and J by 8 bases, with 16 bases between the two germline ends. Here the CDR3 reads CASSSSVFSHEQFF. CDR3 coding DNA: TGTGCCAGCAGCTCTAGCGTTTTCTCCCATGAGCAGTTCTTC.

This clone showed up many times. The chain recombines TRBV27 with TRBJ2-7, with 10 bases aligning to TRBD2. The CDR3 covers 14 residues. The germline gives CDR1 MNHEY, CDR2 SMNVEV (reference sequence). Trimming removed 6 bases from V and 5 bases from J; junction bases left unmatched: 7. The CDR3 loop is CASSLTSGWDEQYF. CDR3 DNA sequence: TGTGCCAGCAGCCTGACTAGCGGGTGGGACGAGCAGTACTTC.

This chain links TRBV7-9 with TRBJ2-7; perhaps TRBD1 as D (6 bases). Per the germline V gene, CDR1 is SEHNR and CDR2 is FQNEAQ (reference sequence). With 5 bases removed from V and 0 bases from J, the gap between germline ends came to 17 bases. The CDR3 totals 16 residues. CDR3 region: CASSPGRGTHSYEQYF. As DNA, the CDR3 is TGTGCCAGCAGCCCCGGGCGAGGGACACACTCCTACGAGCAGTACTTC.

V gene TRBV5-4 combines with J gene TRBJ1-1, with TRBD1 as a possible D gene (6 bases). The germline V gene has CDR1 SGHNT and CDR2 YYREEE (reference sequence). Trimming removed 4 bases at V and 1 base at J, with 11 bases between. The CDR3 length is 14 residues. CDR3 region: CASSIPGANTEAFF. The CDR3 DNA reads TGTGCCAGCAGCATCCCAGGGGCGAACACTGAAGCTTTCTTT.

This clone was seen a handful of times. The chain employs TRBV7-2 and TRBJ1-4; D is ambiguous. The CDR3 spans 13 residues. V lost 1 base and J 5 bases, leaving 5 bases between the germline ends. Germline V gives CDR1 SGHTA, CDR2 FQGNSA. This CDR3 is CASSLGGNEKLFF. CDR3 sequence (DNA): TGTGCCAGCAGCTTAGGAGGGAATGAAAAACTGTTTTTT. Full variable domain (outside the CDR3, taken from reference TRBV7-2 and TRBJ1-4): GAGVSQSPSNKVTEKGKDVELRCDPISGHTALYWYRQSLGQGLEFLIYFQGNSAPDKSGLPSDRFSAERTGGSVSTLTIQRTQQEDSAVYLCASSLGGNEKLFFGSGTQLSVL.